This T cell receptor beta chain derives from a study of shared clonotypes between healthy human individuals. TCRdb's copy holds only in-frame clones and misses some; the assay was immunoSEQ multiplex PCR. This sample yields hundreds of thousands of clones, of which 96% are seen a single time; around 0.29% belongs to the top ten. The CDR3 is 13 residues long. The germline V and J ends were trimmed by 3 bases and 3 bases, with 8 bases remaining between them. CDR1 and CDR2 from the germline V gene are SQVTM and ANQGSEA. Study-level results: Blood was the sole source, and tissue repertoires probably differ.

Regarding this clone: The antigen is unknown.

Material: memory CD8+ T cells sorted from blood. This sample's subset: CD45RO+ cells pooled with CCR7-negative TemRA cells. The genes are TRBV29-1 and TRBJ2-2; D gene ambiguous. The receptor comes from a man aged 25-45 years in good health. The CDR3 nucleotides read TGCAGCGTTGACCATCTCCACACCGGGGAGCTGTTTTTT. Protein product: CSVDHLHTGELFF.